The rows below give T cell receptor beta chains drawn from one sample of a study of CD8+ T cells in alopecia areata. The data were produced by immunoSEQ multiplex PCR, yet TCRdb's version contains in-frame clones alone and is incomplete. This table has over 150,000 clones, roughly 50% appearing once. The specimen sequenced was CD8+ T cells sorted from blood. Receptor source: a human donor in good health. CDR3s include the opening cysteine and the closing phenylalanine or tryptophan. A D gene is named only where the DNA matches it firmly.

>TRBJ1-1|TRBV25-1|TRBD1
CASSIGQGYTEAFF
>TRBJ2-5|TRBV29-1|NA
CSVDRGQETQYF
>TRBJ2-5|TRBV4-1|NA
CASSQVPEETQYF
>TRBJ2-7|TRBV29-1|TRBD2
CSVVTSASYEQYF
>TRBJ2-1|TRBV11-2|TRBD2
CASSPSGGPYNEQFF
>TRBJ1-1|TRBV2|NA
CASSAAGAVTEAFF
>TRBJ2-1|TRBV7-2|TRBD2
CASSYNPGGGDEQFF
>TRBJ2-5|TRBV11-2|NA
CASSPPRDRQETQYF
>TRBJ2-2|TRBV25-1|NA
CASSEFFNTGELFF
>TRBJ1-1|TRBV9|NA
CASSGRKGYTEAFF
>TRBJ1-1|TRBV30|NA
CAWGTLGATKLNTEAFF
>TRBJ1-1|TRBV30|TRBD1
CAWSPGGTEAFF
>TRBJ2-5|TRBV6-1|TRBD2
CASSKERGGRVAQETQYF
>TRBJ1-1|TRBV6-5|NA
CASSYSTGETTEAFF
>TRBJ2-1|TRBV7-9|NA
CASSLGGKRWGNEQFF
>TRBJ2-3|TRBV4-1|TRBD1
CASSPTGDPDTQYF
>TRBJ1-1|TRBV6-5|NA
CASSYSEGGTEAFF
>TRBJ1-1|TRBV7-8|NA
CASSLAPYTNTEAFF
>TRBJ1-5|TRBV7-9|TRBD1
CASSHTGGGLSNQPQHF
>TRBJ1-1|TRBV2|NA
CASSEVGTEAFF
>TRBJ2-5|TRBV5-4|TRBD2
CASTPGGLETQYF
>TRBJ1-1|TRBV5-6|NA
CASSNRDTEAFF
>TRBJ1-1|TRBV4-1|TRBD1
CASSQVQGRDTEAFF
>TRBJ2-5|TRBV2|TRBD1
CASIGLGTAQETQYF
>TRBJ2-7|TRBV5-4|NA
CASSAGALGQYF
>TRBJ2-1|TRBV11-2|NA
CASSLAGRKYNEQFF
>TRBJ2-3|TRBV29-1|TRBD2
CSPLILRGATDTQYF
>TRBJ2-7|TRBV4-2|NA
CASSPSPGAAYEQYF
>TRBJ1-2|TRBV7-9|NA
CASSLGGGSHGYTF
>TRBJ2-7|TRBV5-6|NA
CASSLLGLRTYEQYF
>TRBJ1-2|TRBV4-1|NA
CASSQEIAVTNYGYTF
>TRBJ2-7|TRBV4-1|NA
CASSQAQGTSYEQYF
>TRBJ1-2|TRBV7-9|NA
CASSLTGEVHGYTF
>TRBJ1-2|TRBV9|TRBD1
CASSPGTGSYGYTF
>TRBJ2-3|TRBV13|TRBD2
CASSLGGGAKTDTQYF
>TRBJ2-7|TRBV29-1|TRBD2
CSVEDGLGSYEQYF
>TRBJ2-7|TRBV27|TRBD2
CASSLSSGGEQYF
>TRBJ2-2|TRBV29-1|NA
CSGQVTGELFF
>TRBJ1-2|TRBV6-6|TRBD1
CASSQDGTGHGYTF
>TRBJ2-7|TRBV7-9|TRBD1
CASSDAPGQGVLRPYF
>TRBJ1-1|TRBV25-1|NA
CASSRTHWGTEAFF
>TRBJ2-3|TRBV6-1|TRBD2
CASRAGGPPDTQYF
>TRBJ2-7|TRBV5-1|NA
CASSLAGQAYEQYF
>TRBJ1-1|TRBV18|NA
CASPRDYWALNNAEAFF
>TRBJ2-7|TRBV10-2|NA
CASSEVRGANHEQYF
>TRBJ2-2|TRBV29-1|TRBD1
CSGLTGTANTGELFF
>TRBJ2-7|TRBV4-2|TRBD2
CASSQGAGLYEQYF
>TRBJ2-5|TRBV4-1|NA
CASSQEGAVETQYF
>TRBJ1-1|TRBV5-1|NA
CASSLAQGGGTEAFF
>TRBJ2-3|TRBV10-3|NA
CAISEMGADTQYF
>TRBJ2-7|TRBV13|TRBD1
CATGTAKDEQYF
>TRBJ2-6|TRBV5-1|TRBD1
CASSQDREGSGANVLTF
>TRBJ2-5|TRBV6-5|NA
CASSYHPQETQYF
>TRBJ1-1|TRBV4-1|NA
CASSQGQNTEAFF